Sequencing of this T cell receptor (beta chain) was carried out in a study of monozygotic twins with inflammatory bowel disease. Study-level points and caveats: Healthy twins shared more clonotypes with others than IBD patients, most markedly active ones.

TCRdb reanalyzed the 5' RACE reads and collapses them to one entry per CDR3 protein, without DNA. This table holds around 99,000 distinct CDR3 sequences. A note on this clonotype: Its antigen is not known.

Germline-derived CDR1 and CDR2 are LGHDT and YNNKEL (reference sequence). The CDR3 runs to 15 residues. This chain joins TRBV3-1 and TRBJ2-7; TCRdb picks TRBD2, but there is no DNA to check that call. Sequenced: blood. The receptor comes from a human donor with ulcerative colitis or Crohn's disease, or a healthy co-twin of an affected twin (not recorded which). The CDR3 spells CASSQVGLAGYEQYF.